This is a list of T cell receptor beta chains from one sample in a study of blood T cell repertoires in COVID-19. Assay: immunoSEQ multiplex PCR; the TCRdb copy retains only in-frame clones and omits some. This sample has 280,000 or so clones; 88% occur once, and the top ten carry about 8.5%. Sequenced input: peripheral blood. The receptors originated from a man aged 18 to 30 with active or convalescent COVID-19. The CDR3 runs from the conserved cysteine through the conserved F or W. The order of the fields is D gene, clone size, V gene, J gene, CDR3 protein, CDR3 DNA. D genes are given only for firm matches. Some rows have no size entry. The others give once, few or many, or a class for an expanded clone.

TRBD1	.	TRBV5-4	TRBJ2-4	CASSLAFGTGFNIQYF	TGTGCCAGCAGCTTAGCCTTCGGGACAGGGTTTAACATTCAGTACTTC
TRBD1	.	TRBV3-1/TRBV3-2	TRBJ2-1	CASSQQGANEQFF	TGTGCCAGCAGCCAACAGGGGGCGAATGAGCAGTTCTTC
TRBD2	.	TRBV29-1	TRBJ2-4	CSVVTSGEDIQYF	TGCAGCGTTGTGACTAGCGGGGAGGACATTCAGTACTTC
.	.	TRBV11-2	TRBJ1-1	CASSLAGRDTEAFF	TGTGCCAGCAGCTTAGCAGGGCGGGATACTGAAGCTTTCTTT
.	.	TRBV9	TRBJ1-4	CASSGGGATNEKLFF	TGTGCCAGCAGCGGGGGAGGAGCAACTAATGAAAAACTGTTTTTT
.	.	TRBV12-3/TRBV12-4	TRBJ1-2	CASSFGGYGYTF	TGTGCCAGCAGTTTCGGGGGTTATGGCTACACCTTC
TRBD2	.	TRBV29-1	TRBJ2-7	CSVGEGSYEQYF	TGCAGCGTGGGGGAGGGCTCCTACGAGCAGTACTTC
TRBD2	.	TRBV10-3	TRBJ2-2	CAISESRGGTGELFF	TGTGCCATCAGTGAGTCAAGGGGAGGGACCGGGGAGCTGTTTTTT
.	.	TRBV2	TRBJ1-5	CASSEPLGNQPQHF	TGTGCCAGCAGTGAACCCCTTGGCAATCAGCCCCAGCATTTT
.	once	TRBV11-2	TRBJ1-1	CASSLGRQSEAFF	TGTGCCAGCAGCTTAGGGAGACAGTCTGAAGCTTTCTTT
TRBD2	.	TRBV5-6	TRBJ2-5	CASSFIGGGQETQYF	TGTGCCAGCAGCTTTATTGGGGGGGGCCAAGAGACCCAGTACTTC
.	.	TRBV5-1	TRBJ2-3	CASSLDSNSDTQYF	TGCGCCAGCAGCTTGGATAGTAATTCAGATACGCAGTATTTT
.	.	TRBV25-1	TRBJ2-6	CASTTGHSGANVLTF	TGTGCCAGCACTACAGGGCACTCTGGGGCCAACGTCCTGACTTTC
TRBD1	.	TRBV19	TRBJ1-1	CASSIPGQGRTEAFF	TGTGCCAGTAGTATACCAGGACAGGGGCGGACTGAAGCTTTCTTT
TRBD1	.	TRBV6-2/TRBV6-3	TRBJ1-5	CASSWTTGQGVRQPQHF	TGTGCCAGCAGTTGGACCACGGGACAGGGGGTTCGACAGCCCCAGCATTTT
.	.	TRBV7-9	TRBJ1-1	CASSLSDRYTEAFF	TGTGCCAGCAGCCTATCCGACAGATACACTGAAGCTTTCTTT
TRBD2	.	TRBV7-9	TRBJ2-3	CASSPGLAGGPIDTQYF	TGTGCCAGCAGCCCAGGACTAGCGGGGGGGCCAATAGATACGCAGTATTTT
TRBD1	.	TRBV4-2	TRBJ2-1	CASSHGQGTYNEQFF	TGTGCCAGCAGCCACGGACAGGGGACCTACAATGAGCAGTTCTTC
.	.	TRBV27	TRBJ2-5	CASSPPRRQSETQYF	TGTGCCAGCAGCCCCCCAAGGCGGCAGTCGGAGACCCAGTACTTC
.	few	TRBV19	TRBJ2-1	CASRTRRSSYNEQFF	TGTGCCAGTAGGACCCGCCGGAGCTCCTACAATGAGCAGTTCTTC
TRBD1	.	TRBV6-1	TRBJ2-5	CASSGTTGQYQETQYF	TGTGCCAGCAGTGGGACGACAGGGCAGTACCAAGAGACCCAGTACTTC
TRBD1	.	TRBV12-5	TRBJ2-7	CASGTGQGWSYEQYF	TGTGCTAGTGGTACCGGACAGGGGTGGTCCTACGAGCAGTACTTC
.	.	TRBV2	TRBJ1-2	CASWREDGYTF	TGTGCCAGCTGGAGGGAAGATGGCTACACCTTC
TRBD1	.	TRBV6-6	TRBJ1-1	CASSYHGTDEAFF	TGTGCCAGCAGTTACCATGGGACAGACGAAGCTTTCTTT
.	.	TRBV11-2	TRBJ1-1	CASSRSPEEGTEAFF	TGTGCCAGCAGCAGATCCCCAGAAGAGGGCACTGAAGCTTTCTTT
.	.	TRBV5-5	TRBJ1-4	CASSFGLSNEKLFF	TGTGCCAGCAGCTTCGGACTGAGTAATGAAAAACTGTTTTTT
.	few	TRBV10-3	TRBJ1-3	CAITARDSGNTIYF	TGTGCCATCACGGCCCGGGACTCTGGAAACACCATATATTTT
TRBD1	.	TRBV5-1	TRBJ1-2	CASSYRQGDGYTF	TGCGCCAGCAGCTATAGACAGGGCGATGGCTACACCTTC
.	.	TRBV19	TRBJ2-3	CASSEGSTVSTDTQYF	TGTGCCAGTAGTGAGGGCAGCACCGTTAGCACAGATACGCAGTATTTT
TRBD2	once	TRBV4-3	TRBJ2-5	CASSQGGRGEETQYF	TGCGCCAGCAGCCAAGGAGGGCGGGGGGAGGAGACCCAGTACTTC
TRBD2	.	TRBV5-1	TRBJ2-7	CASSGRPSGTYEQYF	TGCGCCAGCAGCGGGAGGCCTAGCGGAACCTACGAGCAGTACTTC
TRBD2	.	TRBV7-8	TRBJ2-3	CASSLFTAPGLNFGTDTQYF	TGTGCCAGCAGCTTATTTACGGCTCCGGGACTAAACTTTGGCACAGATACGCAGTATTTT
.	.	TRBV13	TRBJ1-1	CASSLETENTEAFF	TGTGCCAGCAGCTTGGAGACGGAGAACACTGAAGCTTTCTTT
.	few	TRBV4-1	TRBJ1-2	CASRGLRNYGYTF	TGCGCCAGCAGGGGACTGAGAAACTATGGCTACACCTTC
TRBD1	.	TRBV27	TRBJ1-2	CASSARDRGGYGYTF	TGTGCCAGCAGTGCCCGGGACAGGGGGGGGTATGGCTACACCTTC
.	.	TRBV9	TRBJ1-4	CASSGRGSGGSTNEKLFF	TGTGCCAGCAGCGGGAGGGGCAGTGGAGGGTCAACTAATGAAAAACTGTTTTTT
.	.	TRBV3-1/TRBV3-2	TRBJ2-1	CASSQVSSREQFF	TGTGCCAGCAGCCAAGTTTCCTCTCGTGAGCAGTTCTTC
.	.	TRBV19	TRBJ1-2	CASSMRDYGYTF	TGTGCCAGTAGTATGCGGGACTATGGCTACACCTTC
.	.	TRBV7-9	TRBJ2-7	CASSLIGPGNEQYF	TGTGCCAGCAGCCTTATTGGCCCGGGGAACGAGCAGTACTTC
TRBD2	few	TRBV11-1	TRBJ2-7	CASSDPGRGGYEQYF	TGTGCCAGCAGCGACCCGGGGAGGGGCGGCTACGAGCAGTACTTC
.	.	TRBV5-5	TRBJ2-7	CASSFGSGPYEQYF	TGTGCCAGCAGCTTTGGTTCAGGGCCCTACGAGCAGTACTTC
TRBD1	.	TRBV9	TRBJ1-1	CASSVGLGNRGTEAFF	TGTGCCAGCAGCGTAGGATTGGGCAACAGGGGCACTGAAGCTTTCTTT
.	.	TRBV6-5	TRBJ2-1	CASSYVGGAGNEQFF	TGTGCCAGCAGTTACGTGGGGGGGGCGGGCAATGAGCAGTTCTTC
.	.	TRBV3-1/TRBV3-2	TRBJ2-3	CASSQARNTQYF	TGTGCCAGCAGCCAAGCGAGGAATACGCAGTATTTT
.	few	TRBV16	TRBJ1-1	CASSRDAVQRATEAFF	TGTGCCAGCAGCCGGGATGCGGTACAGCGGGCAACTGAAGCTTTCTTT
.	.	TRBV5-4	TRBJ1-2	CASSSRGKALGGYTF	TGTGCCAGCAGCTCTAGGGGGAAAGCCCTAGGTGGCTACACCTTC
.	.	TRBV10-3	TRBJ1-2	CAISEKLYGYTF	TGTGCCATCAGTGAGAAGCTTTATGGCTACACCTTC
TRBD2	.	TRBV7-2	TRBJ2-7	CASSLAGLAAYEQYF	TGTGCCAGCAGCTTAGCCGGACTAGCGGCGTACGAGCAGTACTTC
TRBD1	.	TRBV11-2	TRBJ1-6	CASSLEGQGTNSPLHF	TGTGCCAGCAGCTTAGAGGGACAGGGCACTAATTCACCCCTCCACTTT
.	.	TRBV18	TRBJ1-2	CASSPTGRGYGYTF	TGTGCCAGCTCACCTACAGGGCGAGGCTATGGCTACACCTTC
TRBD1	.	TRBV27	TRBJ2-7	CASTRTGGAYEQYF	TGTGCCAGCACCAGGACAGGGGGCGCCTACGAGCAGTACTTC
.	.	TRBV4-1	TRBJ1-5	CASSQDREGEQPQHF	TGCGCCAGCAGCCAAGATCGGGAGGGGGAGCAGCCCCAGCATTTT
TRBD2	.	TRBV5-1	TRBJ2-1	CASSLGTSTGNNEQFF	TGCGCCAGCAGCTTGGGGACTAGTACGGGGAACAATGAGCAGTTCTTC
.	.	TRBV24-1	TRBJ1-4	CATREPGYDEKLFF	TGTGCCACCAGGGAGCCGGGGTACGATGAAAAACTGTTTTTT
.	.	TRBV16	TRBJ1-5	CASSQGGDSNQPQHF	TGTGCCAGCAGCCAGGGGGGAGATAGCAATCAGCCCCAGCATTTT
TRBD2	.	TRBV5-5	TRBJ2-3	CASSFLRGVLTDTQYF	TGTGCCAGCAGCTTTTTACGGGGGGTCCTCACAGATACGCAGTATTTT
.	once	TRBV3-1/TRBV3-2	TRBJ2-5	CASSPGTGRQETQYF	TGTGCCAGCAGCCCAGGCACAGGGCGTCAAGAGACCCAGTACTTC
TRBD2	.	TRBV7-4	TRBJ2-1	CASLLPTLSPGGEQFF	TGTGCCAGCCTACTTCCCACTTTATCACCGGGGGGAGAGCAGTTCTTC
TRBD1	few	TRBV25-1	TRBJ1-4	CATRQGNEKLFF	TGTGCCACTCGACAGGGGAATGAAAAACTGTTTTTT